Presented here are 5 T cell receptor beta chains from one specimen sequenced in a study of T cell changes during pregnancy in multiple sclerosis. Method: immunoSEQ multiplex PCR; TCRdb's copy keeps in-frame clones and lacks some. This sample has 55,000 to 80,000 clones; around 94% occur once, and the top ten carry 0.58%. Sequenced material: peripheral blood, taken in the third trimester of pregnancy. The origin of the receptors is a female donor with multiple sclerosis, enrolled in a pregnancy study.

V and J are TRBV7-2 and TRBJ1-3; tentative D call: TRBD1 (5 bases). Trimming left V 5 bases short and J 0 bases short, with 14 bases between. CDR1 is SGHTA and CDR2 is FQGNSA in the germline V gene. The CDR3 has 16 residues. CDR3 sequence (DNA): TGTGCCAGCAGCCCAATGGGACTGATCTCTGGAAACACCATATATTTT. Its protein product is CASSPMGLISGNTIYF.

V and J are TRBV23-1 and TRBJ2-5; possibly TRBD2 for D (7 bases). TRBV23-1 is classed as an ORF, of uncertain function. V dropped 7 bases and J dropped 0 bases, with 15 bases sitting between them. The CDR3 length is 15 residues. As DNA, the CDR3 is TGCGCCAGCATGTGGCGGGGGCGGTACCAAGAGACCCAGTACTTC. Its translation is CASMWRGRYQETQYF.

The rearrangement uses TRBV2 and TRBJ1-6, with 9 positions matching TRBD1. Trimming cost V 6 bases and J 3 bases; bases outside gene matches: 3. This CDR3 has 15 residues. CDR1 SNHLY and CDR2 FYNNEI come from the germline V gene. CDR3 nucleotide sequence: TGTGCCAGCAGGGGGACAGGGAACTATAATTCACCCCTCCACTTT. Its protein product is CASRGTGNYNSPLHF.

This chain uses TRBV4-3 with TRBJ1-1, with TRBD1 matching over 10 bases. CDR3 length: 14 residues. Germline values: CDR1 LGHNA, CDR2 YSLEER. Trimming cost V 4 bases and J 4 bases; bases outside gene matches: 3. This CDR3 reads CASSLRDRGTEAFF. The CDR3 DNA reads as TGCGCCAGCAGCCTCCGGGACAGGGGCACTGAAGCTTTCTTT.

The chain joins TRBV5-4 to TRBJ2-2; possibly TRBD1 for D (5 bases). Germline loops: CDR1 SGHNT, CDR2 YYREEE (reference sequence). This CDR3 comprises 14 residues. V was shortened by 1 base and J by 7 bases, with 11 bases between the two germline ends. CDR3 DNA sequence: TGTGCCAGCAGCTTGTCCCAGGGCGGCGGGGAGCTGTTTTTT. Residues: CASSLSQGGGELFF.